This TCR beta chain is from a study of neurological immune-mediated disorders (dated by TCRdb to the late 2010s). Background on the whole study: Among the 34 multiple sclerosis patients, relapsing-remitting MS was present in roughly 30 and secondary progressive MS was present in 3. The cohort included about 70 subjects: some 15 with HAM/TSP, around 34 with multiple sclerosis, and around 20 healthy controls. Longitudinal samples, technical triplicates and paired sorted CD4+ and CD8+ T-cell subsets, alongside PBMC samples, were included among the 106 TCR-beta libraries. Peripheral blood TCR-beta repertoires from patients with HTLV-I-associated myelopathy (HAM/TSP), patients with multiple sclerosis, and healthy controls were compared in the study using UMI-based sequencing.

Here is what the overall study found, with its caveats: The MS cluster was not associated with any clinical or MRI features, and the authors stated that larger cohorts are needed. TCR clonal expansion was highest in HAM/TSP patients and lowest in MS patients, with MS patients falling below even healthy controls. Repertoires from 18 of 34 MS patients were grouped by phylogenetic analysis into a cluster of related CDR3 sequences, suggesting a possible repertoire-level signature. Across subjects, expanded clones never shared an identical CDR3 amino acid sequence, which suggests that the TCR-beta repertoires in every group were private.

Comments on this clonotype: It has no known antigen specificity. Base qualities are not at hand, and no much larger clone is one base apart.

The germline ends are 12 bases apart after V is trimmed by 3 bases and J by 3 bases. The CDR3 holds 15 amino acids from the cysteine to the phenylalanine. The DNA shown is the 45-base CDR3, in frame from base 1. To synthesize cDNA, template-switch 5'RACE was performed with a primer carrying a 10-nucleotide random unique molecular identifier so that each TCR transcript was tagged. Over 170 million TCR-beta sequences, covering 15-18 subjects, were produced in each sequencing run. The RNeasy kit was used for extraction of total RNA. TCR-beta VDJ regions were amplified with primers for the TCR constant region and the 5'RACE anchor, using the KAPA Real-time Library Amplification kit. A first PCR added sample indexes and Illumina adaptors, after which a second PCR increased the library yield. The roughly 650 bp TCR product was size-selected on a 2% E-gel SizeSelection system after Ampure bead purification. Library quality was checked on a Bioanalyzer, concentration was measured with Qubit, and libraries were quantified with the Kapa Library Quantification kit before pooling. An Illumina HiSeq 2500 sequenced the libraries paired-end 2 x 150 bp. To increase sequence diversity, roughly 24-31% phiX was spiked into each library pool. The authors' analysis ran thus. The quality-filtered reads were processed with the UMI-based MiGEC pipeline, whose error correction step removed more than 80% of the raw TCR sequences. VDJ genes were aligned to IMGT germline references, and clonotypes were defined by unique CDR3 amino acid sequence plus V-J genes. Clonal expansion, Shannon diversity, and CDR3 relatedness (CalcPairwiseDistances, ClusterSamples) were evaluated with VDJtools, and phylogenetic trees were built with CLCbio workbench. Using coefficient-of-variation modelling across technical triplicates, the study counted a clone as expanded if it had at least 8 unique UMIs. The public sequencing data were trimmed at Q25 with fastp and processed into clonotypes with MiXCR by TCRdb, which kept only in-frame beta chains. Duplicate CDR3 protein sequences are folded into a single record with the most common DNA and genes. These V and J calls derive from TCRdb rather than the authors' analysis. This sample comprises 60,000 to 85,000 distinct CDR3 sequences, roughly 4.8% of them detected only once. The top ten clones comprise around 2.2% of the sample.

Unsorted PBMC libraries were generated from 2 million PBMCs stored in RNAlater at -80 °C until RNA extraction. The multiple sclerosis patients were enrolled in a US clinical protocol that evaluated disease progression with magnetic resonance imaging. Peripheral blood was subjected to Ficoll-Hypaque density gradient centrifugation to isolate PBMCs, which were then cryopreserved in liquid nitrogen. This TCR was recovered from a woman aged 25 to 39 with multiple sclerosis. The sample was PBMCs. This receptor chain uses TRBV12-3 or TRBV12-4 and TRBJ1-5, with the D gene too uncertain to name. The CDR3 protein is CASSFRRQINQPQHF. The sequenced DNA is TGTGCCAGCAGTTTTAGAAGACAAATCAATCAGCCCCAGCATTTT.